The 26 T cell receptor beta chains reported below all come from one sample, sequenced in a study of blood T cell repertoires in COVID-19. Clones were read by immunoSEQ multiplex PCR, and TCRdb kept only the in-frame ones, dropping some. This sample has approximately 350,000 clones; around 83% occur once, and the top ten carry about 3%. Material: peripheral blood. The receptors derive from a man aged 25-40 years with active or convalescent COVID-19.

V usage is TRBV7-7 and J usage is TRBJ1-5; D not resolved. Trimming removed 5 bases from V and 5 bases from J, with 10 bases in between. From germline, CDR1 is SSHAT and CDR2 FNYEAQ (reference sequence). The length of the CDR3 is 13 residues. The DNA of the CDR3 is TGTGCCAGCAGCCAAACGAGGGATCAGCCCCAGCATTTT. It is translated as CASSQTRDQPQHF.

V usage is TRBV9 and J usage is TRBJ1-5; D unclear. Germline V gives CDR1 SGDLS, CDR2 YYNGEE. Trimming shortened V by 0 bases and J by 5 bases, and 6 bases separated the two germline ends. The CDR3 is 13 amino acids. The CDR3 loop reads CASSVDPDQPQHF. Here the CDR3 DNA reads TGTGCCAGCAGCGTAGATCCTGATCAGCCCCAGCATTTT.

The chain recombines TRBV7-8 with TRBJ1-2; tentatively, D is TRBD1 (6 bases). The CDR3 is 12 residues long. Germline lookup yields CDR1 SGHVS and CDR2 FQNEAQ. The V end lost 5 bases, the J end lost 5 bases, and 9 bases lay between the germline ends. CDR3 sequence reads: CASSPQGYGYTF. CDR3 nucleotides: TGTGCCAGCAGCCCACAGGGTTATGGCTACACCTTC.

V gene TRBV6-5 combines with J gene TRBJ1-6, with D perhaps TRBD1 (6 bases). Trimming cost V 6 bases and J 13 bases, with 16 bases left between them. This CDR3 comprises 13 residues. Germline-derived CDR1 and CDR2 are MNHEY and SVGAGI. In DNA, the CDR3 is TGTGCCAGCAGCCCCGGCGAGGGGGGGCCCCTCCACTTT. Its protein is CASSPGEGGPLHF.

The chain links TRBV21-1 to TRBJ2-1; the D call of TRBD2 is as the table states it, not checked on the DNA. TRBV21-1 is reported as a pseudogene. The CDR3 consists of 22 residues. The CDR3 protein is CASSKAKVESGTGTSGSNEQFF. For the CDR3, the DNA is TGTGCCAGCAGCAAAGCTAAGGTTGAAAGCGGAACTGGGACTAGCGGGAGTAATGAGCAGTTCTTC.

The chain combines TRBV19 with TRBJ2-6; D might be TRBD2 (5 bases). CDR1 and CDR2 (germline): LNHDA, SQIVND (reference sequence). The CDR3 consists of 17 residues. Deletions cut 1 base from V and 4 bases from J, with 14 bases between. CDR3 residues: CASSIGFAGRGANVLTF. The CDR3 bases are TGTGCCAGTAGTATAGGATTCGCGGGTAGAGGGGCCAACGTCCTGACTTTC. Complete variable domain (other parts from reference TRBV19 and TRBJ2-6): DGGITQSPKYLFRKEGQNVTLSCEQNLNHDAMYWYRQDPGQGLRLIYYSQIVNDFQKGDIAEGYSVSREKKESFPLTVTSAQKNPTAFYLCASSIGFAGRGANVLTFGAGSRLTVL.

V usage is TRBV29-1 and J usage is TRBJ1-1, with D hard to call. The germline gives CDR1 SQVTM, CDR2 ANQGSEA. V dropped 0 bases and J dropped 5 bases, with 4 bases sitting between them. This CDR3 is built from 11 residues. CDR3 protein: CSVEDITEAFF. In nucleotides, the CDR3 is TGCAGCGTTGAAGATATAACTGAAGCTTTCTTT. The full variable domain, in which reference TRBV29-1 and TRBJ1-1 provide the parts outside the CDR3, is SAVISQKPSRDICQRGTSLTIQCQVDSQVTMMFWYRQQPGQSLTLIATANQGSEATYESGFVIDKFPISRPNLTFSTLTVSNMSPEDSSIYLCSVEDITEAFFGQGTRLTVV.

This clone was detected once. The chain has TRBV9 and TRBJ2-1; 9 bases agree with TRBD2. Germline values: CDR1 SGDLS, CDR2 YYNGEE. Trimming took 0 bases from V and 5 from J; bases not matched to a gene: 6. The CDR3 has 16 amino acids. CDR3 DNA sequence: TGTGCCAGCAGCGTAGAGCGGGGGGCCCCTCACAATGAGCAGTTCTTC. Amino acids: CASSVERGAPHNEQFF.

CDR3 protein: CASSQVIRGFDNEQFF. For the CDR3, the DNA is TGTGCCAGCAGCCAAGTAATCCGGGGGTTCGACAATGAGCAGTTCTTC. This chain joins TRBV3-1 (or the pseudogene TRBV3-2) and TRBJ2-1; maybe TRBD2 (6 bases). Germline loops: CDR1 LGHDT, CDR2 YNNKEL (reference sequence). The V end lost 1 base, the J end lost 5 bases, and 15 bases lay between the germline ends. CDR3 length equals 16 residues.

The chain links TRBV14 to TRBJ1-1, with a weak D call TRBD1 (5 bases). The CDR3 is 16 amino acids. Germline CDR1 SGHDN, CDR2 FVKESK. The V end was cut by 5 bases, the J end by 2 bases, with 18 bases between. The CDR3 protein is CASSDKRYRTNTEAFF. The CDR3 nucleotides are TGTGCCAGCAGCGACAAGCGATACAGGACAAACACTGAAGCTTTCTTT.

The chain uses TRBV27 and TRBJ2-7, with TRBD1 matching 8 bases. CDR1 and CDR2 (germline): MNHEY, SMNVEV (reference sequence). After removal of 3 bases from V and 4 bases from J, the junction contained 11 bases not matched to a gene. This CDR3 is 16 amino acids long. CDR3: CASSFRGPDPIYEQYF. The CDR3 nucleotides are TGTGCCAGCAGTTTCAGGGGGCCCGATCCAATTTACGAGCAGTACTTC.

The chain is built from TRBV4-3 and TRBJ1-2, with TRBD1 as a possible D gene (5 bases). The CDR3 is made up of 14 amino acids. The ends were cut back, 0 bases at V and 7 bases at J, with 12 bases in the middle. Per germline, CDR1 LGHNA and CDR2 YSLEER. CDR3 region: CASSQDRVRSGYTF. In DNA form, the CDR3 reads TGCGCCAGCAGCCAAGACAGGGTTAGGAGTGGCTACACCTTC.

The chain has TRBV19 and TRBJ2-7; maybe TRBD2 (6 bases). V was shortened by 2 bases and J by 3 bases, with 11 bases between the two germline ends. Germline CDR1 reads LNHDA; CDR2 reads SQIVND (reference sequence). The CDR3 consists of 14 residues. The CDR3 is CASSIPGLYYEQYF. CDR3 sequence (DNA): TGTGCCAGTAGTATACCGGGACTCTACTACGAGCAGTACTTC.

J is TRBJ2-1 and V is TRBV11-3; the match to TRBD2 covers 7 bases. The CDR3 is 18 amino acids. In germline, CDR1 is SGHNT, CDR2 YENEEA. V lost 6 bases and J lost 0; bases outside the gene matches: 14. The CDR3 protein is CASSSRGGQGSSYNEQFF. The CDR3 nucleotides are TGTGCCAGCAGTTCTCGGGGAGGGCAGGGCAGCTCCTACAATGAGCAGTTCTTC.

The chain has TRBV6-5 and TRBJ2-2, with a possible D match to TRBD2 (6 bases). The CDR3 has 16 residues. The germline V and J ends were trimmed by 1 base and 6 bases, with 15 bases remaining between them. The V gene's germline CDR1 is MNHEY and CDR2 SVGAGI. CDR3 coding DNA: TGTGCCAGCAGTTACTGGGCGGGAAAAGGGGCCGGGGAGCTGTTTTTT. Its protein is CASSYWAGKGAGELFF.

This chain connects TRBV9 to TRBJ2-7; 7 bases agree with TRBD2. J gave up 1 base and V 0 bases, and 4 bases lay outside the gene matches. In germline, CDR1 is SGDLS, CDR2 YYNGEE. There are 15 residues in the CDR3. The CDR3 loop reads CASSVGNSGSYEQYF. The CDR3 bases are TGTGCCAGCAGCGTAGGCAATAGCGGGTCCTACGAGCAGTACTTC.

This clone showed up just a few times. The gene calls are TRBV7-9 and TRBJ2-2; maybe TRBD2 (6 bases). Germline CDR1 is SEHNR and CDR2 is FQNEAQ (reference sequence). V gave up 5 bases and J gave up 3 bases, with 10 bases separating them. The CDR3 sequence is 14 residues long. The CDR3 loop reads CASSQRVDTGELFF. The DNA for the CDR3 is TGTGCCAGCAGCCAGCGGGTCGACACCGGGGAGCTGTTTTTT.

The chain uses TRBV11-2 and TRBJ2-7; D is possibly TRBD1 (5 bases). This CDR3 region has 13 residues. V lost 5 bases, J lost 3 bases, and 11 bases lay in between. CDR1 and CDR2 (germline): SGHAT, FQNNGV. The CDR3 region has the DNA TGTGCCAGCAGCATTCAGGGTGTCTACGAGCAGTACTTC. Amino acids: CASSIQGVYEQYF.

CDR3 region: CASSQWRDYGYTF. The CDR3 coding sequence is TGTGCCAGCAGCCAATGGAGGGACTATGGCTACACCTTC. This chain links TRBV3-1 (or the pseudogene TRBV3-2) with TRBJ1-2; no definite D call. Trimming cost V 2 bases and J 3 bases, with 7 bases left between them. The CDR3 is 13 residues long. CDR1 is LGHDT, CDR2 YNNKEL, per germline (reference sequence).

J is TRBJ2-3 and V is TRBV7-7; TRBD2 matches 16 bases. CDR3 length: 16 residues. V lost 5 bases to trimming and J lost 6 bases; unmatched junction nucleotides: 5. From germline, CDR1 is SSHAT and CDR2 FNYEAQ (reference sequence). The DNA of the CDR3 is TGTGCCAGCAGCGCCGGGACTAGCGGGGGGGTTGATACGCAGTATTTT. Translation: CASSAGTSGGVDTQYF.

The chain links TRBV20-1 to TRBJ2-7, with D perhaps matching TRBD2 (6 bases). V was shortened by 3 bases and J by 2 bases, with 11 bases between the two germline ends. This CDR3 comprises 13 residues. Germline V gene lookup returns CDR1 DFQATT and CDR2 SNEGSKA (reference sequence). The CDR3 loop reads CSASHGSTYEQYF. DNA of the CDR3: TGCAGTGCTAGTCACGGGAGTACCTACGAGCAGTACTTC.

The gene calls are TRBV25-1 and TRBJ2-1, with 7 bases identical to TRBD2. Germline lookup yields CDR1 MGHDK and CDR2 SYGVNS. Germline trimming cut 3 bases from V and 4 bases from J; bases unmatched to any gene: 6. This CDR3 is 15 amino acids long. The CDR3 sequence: CASSDWSSGYNEQFF. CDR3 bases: TGTGCCAGCAGTGATTGGTCTAGCGGATACAATGAGCAGTTCTTC.

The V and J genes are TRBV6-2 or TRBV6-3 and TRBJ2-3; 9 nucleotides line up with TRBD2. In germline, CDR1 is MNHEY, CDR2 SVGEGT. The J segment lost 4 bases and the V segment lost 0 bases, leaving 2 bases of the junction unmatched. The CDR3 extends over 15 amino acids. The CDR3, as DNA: TGTGCCAGCAGTTACTCGCGGGGGGGTGCAGATACGCAGTATTTT. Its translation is CASSYSRGGADTQYF.

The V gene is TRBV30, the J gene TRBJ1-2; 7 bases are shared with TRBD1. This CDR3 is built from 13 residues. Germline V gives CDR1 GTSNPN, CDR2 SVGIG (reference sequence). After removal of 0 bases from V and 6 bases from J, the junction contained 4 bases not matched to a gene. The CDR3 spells CAWSVGTEDGYTF. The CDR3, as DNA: TGTGCCTGGAGTGTGGGGACAGAGGATGGCTACACCTTC.

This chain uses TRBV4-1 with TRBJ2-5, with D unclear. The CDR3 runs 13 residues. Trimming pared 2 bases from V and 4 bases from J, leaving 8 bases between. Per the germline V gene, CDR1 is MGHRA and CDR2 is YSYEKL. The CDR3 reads CASSQRSGETQYF. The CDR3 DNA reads TGCGCCAGCAGCCAAAGGTCGGGAGAGACCCAGTACTTC.

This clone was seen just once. CDR3 region: CAWSVWRDGTEAFF. DNA for the CDR3: TGTGCCTGGAGTGTGTGGAGGGATGGGACTGAAGCTTTCTTT. The chain uses TRBV30 and TRBJ1-1; D uncertain. The CDR3 sequence is 14 residues long. Trimming left V 0 bases short and J 5 bases short, with 13 bases between. Germline V gene lookup returns CDR1 GTSNPN and CDR2 SVGIG (reference sequence). Supplemented by reference TRBV30 and TRBJ1-1, the full variable domain reads SQTIHQWPATLVQPVGSPLSLECTVEGTSNPNLYWYRQAAGRGLQLLFYSVGIGQISSEVPQNLSASRPQDRQFILSSKKLLLSDSGFYLCAWSVWRDGTEAFFGQGTRLTVV.